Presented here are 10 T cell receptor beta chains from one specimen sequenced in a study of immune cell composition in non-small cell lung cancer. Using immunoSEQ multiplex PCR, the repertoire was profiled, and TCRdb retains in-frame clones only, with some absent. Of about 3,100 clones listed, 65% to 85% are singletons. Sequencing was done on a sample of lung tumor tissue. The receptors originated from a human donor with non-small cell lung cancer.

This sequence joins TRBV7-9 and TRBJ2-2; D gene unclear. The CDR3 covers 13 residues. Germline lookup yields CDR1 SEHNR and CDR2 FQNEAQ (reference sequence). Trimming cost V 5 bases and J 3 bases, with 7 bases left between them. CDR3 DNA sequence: TGTGCCAGCAGCAGTCAGGACACCGGGGAGCTGTTTTTT. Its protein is CASSSQDTGELFF.

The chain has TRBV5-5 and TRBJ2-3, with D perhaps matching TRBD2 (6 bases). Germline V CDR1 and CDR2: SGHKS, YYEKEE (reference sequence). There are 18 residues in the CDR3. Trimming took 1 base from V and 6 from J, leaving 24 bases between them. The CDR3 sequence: CASSLRWGPGLSGDTQYF. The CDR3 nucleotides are TGTGCCAGCAGCTTGAGATGGGGCCCGGGACTCTCGGGCGATACGCAGTATTTT. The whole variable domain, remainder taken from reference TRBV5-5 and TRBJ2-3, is DAGVTQSPTHLIKTRGQQVTLRCSPISGHKSVSWYQQVLGQGPQFIFQYYEKEERGRGNFPDRFSARQFPNYSSELNVNALLLGDSALYLCASSLRWGPGLSGDTQYFGPGTRLTVL.

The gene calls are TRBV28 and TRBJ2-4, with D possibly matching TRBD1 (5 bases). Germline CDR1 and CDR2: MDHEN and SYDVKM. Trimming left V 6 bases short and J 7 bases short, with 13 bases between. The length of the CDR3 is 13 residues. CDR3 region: CASRFPTANIQYF. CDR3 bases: TGTGCCAGCAGGTTTCCGACAGCTAACATTCAGTACTTC.

The CDR3 reads CASSVVTSRGTDTQYF. In nucleotides, the CDR3 is TGTGCCAGCAGCGTAGTAACTAGTAGAGGGACAGATACGCAGTATTTT. V gene TRBV9 combines with J gene TRBJ2-3, with D possibly TRBD2 on 5 matching bases. Deletions cut 0 bases from V and 3 bases from J, with 14 bases between. This CDR3 spans 16 amino acids. The germline gives CDR1 SGDLS, CDR2 YYNGEE.

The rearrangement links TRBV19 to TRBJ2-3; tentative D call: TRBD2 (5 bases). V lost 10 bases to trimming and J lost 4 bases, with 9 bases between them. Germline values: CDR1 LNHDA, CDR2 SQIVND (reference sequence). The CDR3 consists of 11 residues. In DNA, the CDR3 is TGTGCCACCGGGCGGGCAGATACGCAGTATTTT. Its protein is CATGRADTQYF.

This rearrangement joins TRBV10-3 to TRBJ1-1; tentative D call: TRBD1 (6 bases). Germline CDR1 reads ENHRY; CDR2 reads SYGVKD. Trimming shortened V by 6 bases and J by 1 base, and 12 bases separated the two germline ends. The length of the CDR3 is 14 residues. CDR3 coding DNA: TGTGCCATCAGCAATACAGGGTGGAACACTGAAGCTTTCTTT. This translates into CAISNTGWNTEAFF.

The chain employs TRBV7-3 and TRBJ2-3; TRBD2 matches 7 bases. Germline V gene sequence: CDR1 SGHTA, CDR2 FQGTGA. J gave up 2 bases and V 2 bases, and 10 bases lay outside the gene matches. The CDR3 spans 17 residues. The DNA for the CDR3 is TGTGCCAGCAGCTTACGAGGGTGGACTAGTGACACAGATACGCAGTATTTT. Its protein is CASSLRGWTSDTDTQYF. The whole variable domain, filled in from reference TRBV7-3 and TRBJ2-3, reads GAGVSQTPSNKVTEKGKYVELRCDPISGHTALYWYRQSLGQGPEFLIYFQGTGAADDSGLPNDRFFAVRPEGSVSTLKIQRTERGDSAVYLCASSLRGWTSDTDTQYFGPGTRLTVL.

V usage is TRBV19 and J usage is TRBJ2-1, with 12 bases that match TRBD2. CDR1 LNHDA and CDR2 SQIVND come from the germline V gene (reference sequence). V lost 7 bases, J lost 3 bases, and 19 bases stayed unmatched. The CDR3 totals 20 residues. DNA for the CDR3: TGTGCCAGTACCCCAAAATTTCGGCCTAGCGGGAGGGCCCTCTACAATGAGCAGTTCTTC. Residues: CASTPKFRPSGRALYNEQFF. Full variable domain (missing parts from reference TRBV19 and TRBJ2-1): DGGITQSPKYLFRKEGQNVTLSCEQNLNHDAMYWYRQDPGQGLRLIYYSQIVNDFQKGDIAEGYSVSREKKESFPLTVTSAQKNPTAFYLCASTPKFRPSGRALYNEQFFGPGTRLTVL.

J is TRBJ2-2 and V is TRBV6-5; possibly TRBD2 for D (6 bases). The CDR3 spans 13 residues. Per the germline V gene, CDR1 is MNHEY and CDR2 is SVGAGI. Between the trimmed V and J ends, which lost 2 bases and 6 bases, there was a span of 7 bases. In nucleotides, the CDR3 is TGTGCCAGCAGTTACAGGGAGGCCGGGGAGCTGTTTTTT. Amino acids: CASSYREAGELFF.

CDR3 in DNA: TGTGCCAGCAGCCCAGGCGGTCCTGGACTGCCTAACTATGGCTACACCTTC. This sequence encodes CASSPGGPGLPNYGYTF. The chain links TRBV7-6 to TRBJ1-2; D not resolved. The V end lost 5 bases, the J end lost 0 bases, and 19 bases lay between the germline ends. In germline, CDR1 is SGHVS, CDR2 FNYEAQ. The CDR3 has 17 residues.